Presented here are 28 T cell receptor beta chains from one specimen sequenced in a study of immune cell composition in non-small cell lung cancer. Normal lung sampling was at least 3 cm from the tumour, as distant as possible. The repertoire was sequenced with immunoSEQ multiplex PCR; TCRdb's copy has only in-frame clones and lacks some. The profile shows about 6,100 clones, about 72% of them singletons. The sequencing input was non-adjacent lung tissue. All receptors come from a human donor with non-small cell lung cancer.

A remark on this clone: Other DNA sequences from this sample encode an identical CDR3 as well. The chain carries TRBV4-3 and TRBJ1-2; weak D call: TRBD1 (6 bases). Germline assignment: CDR1 LGHNA and CDR2 YSLEER. The V end lost 0 bases, the J end lost 4 bases, and 12 bases lay between the germline ends. The CDR3 consists of 15 residues. CDR3 sequence reads: CASSQDLWTAYGYTF. As DNA, the CDR3 is TGCGCCAGCAGCCAAGATCTATGGACAGCCTATGGCTACACCTTC.

This chain connects TRBV6-4 to TRBJ1-2; tentative D call: TRBD1 (6 bases). V gave up 11 bases and J gave up 6 bases, with 22 bases separating them. The CDR3 is 14 residues long. Germline V lookup: CDR1 MRHNA, CDR2 SNTAGT. This CDR3 is CAGWGGLSADGYTF. CDR3 DNA: TGTGCCGGCTGGGGGGGGCTATCCGCTGATGGCTACACCTTC.

This clone was observed a few times. The chain carries TRBV28 and TRBJ1-5; TRBD1 matches 9 bases. This CDR3 has 15 residues. The V gene end was trimmed by 6 bases and the J gene end by 6 bases; junction bases not matched to a gene: 9. Germline CDR1 is MDHEN and CDR2 is SYDVKM. CDR3 sequence reads: CASRLGTGIVQPQHF. As DNA, the CDR3 is TGTGCCAGCAGACTAGGGACAGGGATAGTTCAGCCCCAGCATTTT.

The V and J genes are TRBV7-9 and TRBJ1-1; D not certain. The CDR3 loop spans 11 amino acids. The V end lost 2 bases, the J end lost 9 bases, and 7 bases lay between the germline ends. CDR1 and CDR2 from the germline V gene are SEHNR and FQNEAQ (reference sequence). The chain's CDR3 is CASSLQFKAFF. DNA for the CDR3: TGTGCCAGCAGCTTACAGTTCAAAGCTTTCTTT. The full variable domain, with the rest looked up from reference TRBV7-9 and TRBJ1-1, is DTGVSQNPRHKITKRGQNVTFRCDPISEHNRLYWYRQTLGQGPEFLTYFQNEAQLEKSRLLSDRFSAERPKGSFSTLEIQRTEQGDSAMYLCASSLQFKAFFGQGTRLTVV.

This rearrangement joins TRBV15 to TRBJ1-1; 7 positions match TRBD1. Unmatched junction bases numbered 5, after V lost 3 bases and J lost 4 bases. In germline, CDR1 is LNHNV, CDR2 YYDKDF (reference sequence). The CDR3 runs to 14 residues. CDR3 region: CATSRYRGGTEAFF. DNA for the CDR3: TGTGCCACCAGCAGGTACAGGGGTGGCACTGAAGCTTTCTTT.

The gene calls are TRBV4-1 and TRBJ1-4; D is ambiguous. The CDR3 sequence is 15 residues long. Germline V gene lookup returns CDR1 MGHRA and CDR2 YSYEKL. V shed 1 base and J shed 7 bases, with 13 bases lying between them. The CDR3 here is CASSQVGRPGEKLFF. DNA for the CDR3: TGCGCCAGCAGCCAAGTGGGGAGGCCGGGTGAAAAACTGTTTTTT.

This chain uses TRBV5-4 with TRBJ2-5; D perhaps matches TRBD1 (5 bases). V lost 4 bases and J lost 5, with 18 bases in between. CDR3 length equals 15 residues. Germline CDR1 SGHNT, CDR2 YYREEE (reference sequence). CDR3 region: CASSVTASRQETQYF. In DNA, the CDR3 is TGTGCCAGCAGCGTGACAGCCTCTCGGCAGGAGACCCAGTACTTC.

V usage is TRBV7-2 and J usage is TRBJ1-2; D perhaps matches TRBD1 (5 bases). The germline V gene has CDR1 SGHTA and CDR2 FQGNSA. V was trimmed by 1 base and J by 1 base, leaving 7 bases between them. The length of the CDR3 is 14 residues. The CDR3 nucleotides read TGTGCCAGCAGCTTAGATAGGGGTAACTATGGCTACACCTTC. Protein: CASSLDRGNYGYTF.

The genes are TRBV11-3 and TRBJ2-7, with 7 positions matching TRBD1. Trimming at V came to 5 bases and at J to 2 bases, leaving 9 bases not matched to a gene. Germline loops: CDR1 SGHNT, CDR2 YENEEA. The CDR3 sequence is 15 residues long. Written as DNA, the CDR3 is TGTGCCAGCAGCCCTACCGGGGACAGACCCTACGAGCAGTACTTC. It encodes CASSPTGDRPYEQYF.

J is TRBJ2-3 and V is TRBV12-5, with D possibly being TRBD2 (6 bases). The CDR3 extends over 14 amino acids. Trimming shortened V by 7 bases and J by 6 bases, and 17 bases separated the two germline ends. Germline V lookup: CDR1 LGHNT, CDR2 FRNRAP. CDR3 sequence (DNA): TGTGCTAGTGACGCGGGACTTGAAACGGATACGCAGTATTTT. Its translation: CASDAGLETDTQYF.

This chain links TRBV6-1 with TRBJ1-2, with D tentatively TRBD1 (6 bases). Trimming took off 4 bases at V and 1 base at J, with 7 bases between the two ends. Germline CDR1 reads MNHNS; CDR2 reads SASEGT. The CDR3 sequence is 13 residues long. The DNA for the CDR3 is TGTGCCAGCAGTGTACAGGGTAACTATGGCTACACCTTC. The encoded protein is CASSVQGNYGYTF.

The V call is TRBV28, the J call TRBJ2-2; 7 positions match TRBD2. There are 14 residues in the CDR3. With V trimmed by 6 bases and J by 6 bases, 7 bases remained unmatched. Germline assignment: CDR1 MDHEN and CDR2 SYDVKM. DNA of the CDR3: TGTGCCAGCAGCGAGAACCGGGGGGCCGGGGAGCTGTTTTTT. As protein: CASSENRGAGELFF.

The chain joins TRBV9 to TRBJ2-3, with 9 bases aligning to TRBD2. The CDR3 is 14 residues long. Germline assignment: CDR1 SGDLS and CDR2 YYNGEE. V shed 7 bases, J shed 4 bases, and the junction held 7 bases outside the gene matches. In nucleotides, the CDR3 is TGTGCCAGCTCGCGGGGGGGCGGCCCAGATACGCAGTATTTT. It translates to CASSRGGGPDTQYF. Together with reference TRBV9 and TRBJ2-3, the CDR3 gives the full variable domain: DSGVTQTPKHLITATGQRVTLRCSPRSGDLSVYWYQQSLDQGLQFLIQYYNGEERAKGNILERFSAQQFPDLHSELNLSSLELGDSALYFCASSRGGGPDTQYFGPGTRLTVL.

The CDR3 bases are TGCAGCGTGGGTCGGGGGGCGGGTAAATACGAGCAGTACTTC. Protein: CSVGRGAGKYEQYF. V usage is TRBV29-1 and J usage is TRBJ2-7; D possibly corresponds to TRBD2 (7 bases). This CDR3 has 14 residues. Trimming stripped 6 bases from V and 4 bases from J, with 19 bases between. In germline, CDR1 is SQVTM, CDR2 ANQGSEA.

This clone was observed a handful of times. This chain links TRBV30 with TRBJ1-6, with no clear D. The CDR3 totals 11 residues. V was shortened by 4 bases and J by 10 bases, with 8 bases between the two germline ends. Germline-derived CDR1 and CDR2 are GTSNPN and SVGIG (reference sequence). The CDR3: CAWNRESPLHF. For the CDR3, the DNA is TGTGCCTGGAATCGGGAATCACCCCTCCACTTT.

The chain is built from TRBV5-4 and TRBJ2-7; 10 bases agree with TRBD1. The V gene end was trimmed by 4 bases and the J gene end by 2 bases; junction bases not matched to a gene: 6. Germline V gives CDR1 SGHNT, CDR2 YYREEE (reference sequence). There are 15 residues in the CDR3. The DNA for the CDR3 is TGTGCCAGCAGCGGCGGGACAGGGGTCGCCTACGAGCAGTACTTC. Amino acids: CASSGGTGVAYEQYF.

This clone occurred a few times. The rearrangement joins TRBV19 to TRBJ2-3, with TRBD1 matching over 7 bases. Trimming took 5 bases from V and 0 from J; bases not matched to a gene: 5. The germline CDR1 and CDR2 sequences are LNHDA and SQIVND (reference sequence). The CDR3 has 15 residues. The CDR3 region is CASSDDRASTDTQYF. DNA of the CDR3: TGTGCCAGTAGTGACGACAGGGCTAGCACAGATACGCAGTATTTT.

The rearrangement uses TRBV5-5 and TRBJ2-2; 8 nucleotides line up with TRBD1. With V trimmed by 6 bases and J by 2 bases, 15 bases remained unmatched. The CDR3 consists of 18 residues. The germline CDR1 and CDR2 sequences are SGHKS and YYEKEE (reference sequence). CDR3 nucleotides: TGTGCCAGCACCCCGGCGGGCCGACAGGGGACAAACACCGGGGAGCTGTTTTTT. Protein product: CASTPAGRQGTNTGELFF.

V and J are TRBV2 and TRBJ1-5; D gene uncertain. In germline, CDR1 is SNHLY, CDR2 FYNNEI. The CDR3 totals 15 residues. Trimming took off 3 bases at V and 6 bases at J, with 15 bases between the two ends. The CDR3 spells CASSDSRSGGQPQHF. The CDR3 bases are TGTGCCAGCAGTGACTCCAGGAGCGGTGGTCAGCCCCAGCATTTT.

The chain combines TRBV13 with TRBJ2-2; D unresolved. The CDR3 extends over 12 amino acids. CDR1 and CDR2 (germline): PRHDT, FYEKMQ (reference sequence). The germline V and J ends were trimmed by 1 base and 7 bases, with 4 bases remaining between them. CDR3 bases: TGTGCCAGCAGCTTAGACGGCGGGGAGCTGTTTTTT. This sequence encodes CASSLDGGELFF.

CDR3 protein: CASSPYRGSTEAFF. For the CDR3, the DNA is TGCGCCAGCAGCCCGTACAGGGGGAGCACTGAAGCTTTCTTT. The V and J genes are TRBV4-3 and TRBJ1-1; 8 bases line up with TRBD1. CDR1 and CDR2 from the germline V gene are LGHNA and YSLEER. CDR3 length: 14 residues. V gave up 4 bases and J gave up 4 bases; unmatched junction bases: 5.

This clone was detected only once. This sequence joins TRBV4-3 and TRBJ2-3; D remains unclear. The CDR3 sequence is 13 residues long. CDR1 is LGHNA and CDR2 is YSLEER in the germline V gene. V was shortened by 0 bases and J by 5 bases, with 6 bases between the two germline ends. CDR3 sequence: CASSQDTEDTQYF. The DNA of the CDR3 is TGCGCCAGCAGCCAAGATACAGAAGATACGCAGTATTTT.

V and J are TRBV28 and TRBJ2-3; D not resolved. The V and J ends lost 3 bases and 1 base respectively, with 8 bases between them. The CDR3 runs 14 residues. From germline, CDR1 is MDHEN and CDR2 SYDVKM. CDR3: CASSFLQGTDTQYF. Written as DNA, the CDR3 is TGTGCCAGCAGTTTCCTTCAGGGCACAGATACGCAGTATTTT.

The chain employs TRBV5-1 and TRBJ1-1, with D possibly TRBD1 on 6 matching bases. V lost 4 bases and J lost 4, with 14 bases in between. Looked up from germline, CDR1 is SGHRS and CDR2 is YFSETQ. The CDR3 runs to 14 residues. The CDR3 nucleotides read TGCGCCAGCAGCGTAAACGAGGGGGTCACTGAAGCTTTCTTT. It translates to CASSVNEGVTEAFF.

There are a few counts of this clone. The V call is TRBV5-4, the J call TRBJ2-3; TRBD1 aligns across 9 bases. The V and J ends lost 5 bases and 1 base, in that order; junction bases with no gene match: 17. Germline V gene lookup returns CDR1 SGHNT and CDR2 YYREEE (reference sequence). The CDR3 runs to 19 residues. This CDR3 is CASSISRMRDRAGTDTQYF. The CDR3, as DNA: TGTGCCAGCAGTATTTCGAGGATGAGGGACAGGGCTGGCACAGATACGCAGTATTTT. Together with reference TRBV5-4 and TRBJ2-3, the CDR3 gives the full variable domain: ETGVTQSPTHLIKTRGQQVTLRCSSQSGHNTVSWYQQALGQGPQFIFQYYREEENGRGNFPPRFSGLQFPNYSSELNVNALELDDSALYLCASSISRMRDRAGTDTQYFGPGTRLTVL.

V and J are TRBV4-3 and TRBJ1-2, with D maybe TRBD1 (6 bases). Trimming took 1 base from V and 8 from J, leaving 11 bases between them. Germline CDR1 and CDR2: LGHNA and YSLEER. This CDR3 is built from 13 residues. The CDR3 loop is CASSQARGGGYTF. CDR3 coding DNA: TGCGCCAGCAGCCAAGCCAGGGGTGGCGGCTACACCTTC.

The rearrangement joins TRBV5-6 to TRBJ1-2, with 8 positions matching TRBD1. The germline CDR1 and CDR2 sequences are SGHDT and YYEEEE. Trimming removed 3 bases from V and 5 bases from J; junction bases left unmatched: 3. This CDR3 is built from 13 residues. The CDR3 here is CASSSGGGYGYTF. DNA of the CDR3: TGTGCCAGCAGCTCAGGGGGCGGATATGGCTACACCTTC. The whole variable domain, remainder taken from reference TRBV5-6 and TRBJ1-2, is DAGVTQSPTHLIKTRGQQVTLRCSPKSGHDTVSWYQQALGQGPQFIFQYYEEEERQRGNFPDRFSGHQFPNYSSELNVNALLLGDSALYLCASSSGGGYGYTFGSGTRLTVV.

The chain is built from TRBV27 and TRBJ2-2, with 8 bases matching TRBD1. The CDR3 is made up of 17 amino acids. Trimming removed 7 bases from V and 3 bases from J; junction bases left unmatched: 13. The germline gives CDR1 MNHEY, CDR2 SMNVEV (reference sequence). As DNA, the CDR3 is TGTGCCAGCAACCGCTTCCAGGGGGCGAGTGACACCGGGGAGCTGTTTTTT. Its translation: CASNRFQGASDTGELFF.